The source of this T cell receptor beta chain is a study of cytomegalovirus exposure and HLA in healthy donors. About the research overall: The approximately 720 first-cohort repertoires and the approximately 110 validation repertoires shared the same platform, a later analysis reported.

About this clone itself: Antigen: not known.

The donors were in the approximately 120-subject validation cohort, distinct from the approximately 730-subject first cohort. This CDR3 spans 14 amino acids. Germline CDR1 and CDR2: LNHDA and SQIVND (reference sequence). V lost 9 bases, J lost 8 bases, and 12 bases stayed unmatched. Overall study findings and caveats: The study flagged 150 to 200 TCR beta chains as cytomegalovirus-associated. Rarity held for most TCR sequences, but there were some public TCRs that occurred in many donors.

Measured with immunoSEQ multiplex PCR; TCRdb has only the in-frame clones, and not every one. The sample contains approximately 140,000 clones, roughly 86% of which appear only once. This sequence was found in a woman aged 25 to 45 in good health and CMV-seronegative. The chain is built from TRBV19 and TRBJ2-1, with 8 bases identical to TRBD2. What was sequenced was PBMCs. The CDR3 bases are TGTGCCAGGGGGGAGCGGGGGAGGATGTATGAGCAGTTCTTC. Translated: CARGERGRMYEQFF.